Detailed here is one T cell receptor (beta chain). Its antigen is unknown. This record belongs to a study of T cell responses to AZD1222 COVID-19 vaccine. Study observations and caveats: None of the repertoires were sampled until the peak T cell response had passed. The donors showed a predominance of white British ancestry and of females, with possible underestimation of clonal diversity.

CDR3 length equals 15 residues. V lost 3 bases, J lost 3 bases, and 15 bases lay in between. The germline V gene encodes CDR1 SGHNT and CDR2 YYREEE (reference sequence). Sequencing was performed with immunoSEQ multiplex PCR; in TCRdb, only in-frame clones are kept and a portion is missing. The sample holds 84,000 or so clones; 70% to 90% are singletons and the top ten take approximately 1.5%. The gene calls are TRBV5-4 and TRBJ1-2; D perhaps matches TRBD1 (6 bases). The sequence came from an adult in good health. This specimen consisted of peripheral blood, obtained on day 0 of AZD1222 vaccination. The CDR3 bases are TGTGCCAGCAGCTCGGCACGTTACAGGGACTATGGCTACACCTTC. Translating it yields CASSSARYRDYGYTF.